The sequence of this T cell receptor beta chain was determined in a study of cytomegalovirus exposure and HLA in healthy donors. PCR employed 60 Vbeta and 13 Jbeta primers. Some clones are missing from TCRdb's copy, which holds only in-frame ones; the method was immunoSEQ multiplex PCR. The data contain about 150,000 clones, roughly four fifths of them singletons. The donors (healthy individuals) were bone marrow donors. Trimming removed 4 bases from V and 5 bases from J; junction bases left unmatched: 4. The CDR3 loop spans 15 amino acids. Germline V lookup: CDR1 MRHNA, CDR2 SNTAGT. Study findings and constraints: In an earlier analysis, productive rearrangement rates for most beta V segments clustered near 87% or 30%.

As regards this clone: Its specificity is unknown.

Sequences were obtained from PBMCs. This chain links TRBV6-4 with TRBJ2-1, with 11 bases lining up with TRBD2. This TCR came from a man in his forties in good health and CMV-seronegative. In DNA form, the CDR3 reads TGTGCCAGCAGTGGGCGACTAGCGGGACACAATGAGCAGTTCTTC. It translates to CASSGRLAGHNEQFF.